The present T cell receptor beta chain was sequenced within a study of T cells in localized non-small cell lung cancer. Study-level points and caveats: A single tumor region was sequenced, leaving heterogeneity possible. Longer overall survival was associated with a higher density of T cells in the blood.

The protocol was immunoSEQ multiplex PCR, while the TCRdb copy is restricted to in-frame clones and leaves out a portion. The sample has 9,000 or so clones; about 92% are singletons. V shed 7 bases, J shed 10 bases, and the junction held 16 bases outside the gene matches. This CDR3 is built from 15 residues. Per the germline V gene, CDR1 is MNHNS and CDR2 is SASEGT. As for this clone: Its antigen is not identified.

The input for sequencing was peripheral blood, taken before any cancer treatment. The TCR sequence derives from a woman aged 40-70 years with stage I squamous cell lung carcinoma. This chain uses TRBV6-1 with TRBJ2-1, with 7 bases that match TRBD1. The CDR3, as DNA: TGTGCCAGCACCTCACTCCGGGACAGAGGCGGGGAGCAGTTCTTC. Encoded protein: CASTSLRDRGGEQFF.